One sample yielded the 14 T cell receptor beta chains listed below, sequenced in a study of blood T cells in healthy people across ages. A J-beta primer mix and a sample-barcoded 5' primer were used in a second PCR of roughly 6 to 12 cycles. From the 5' RACE reads, TCRdb called clonotypes with MiXCR, one entry per CDR3 protein. The sample has over a million distinct CDR3 sequences; under 55% are singletons. Sequencing was done on a sample of blood. The receptors come from a woman aged 55 to 70 in good health.

This chain joins TRBV24-1 and TRBJ2-3; D may match TRBD1 or TRBD2 (6 bases each). The CDR3 extends over 14 amino acids. V dropped 5 bases and J dropped 4 bases, with 12 bases sitting between them. In germline, CDR1 is KGHDR, CDR2 SFDVKD. The DNA of the CDR3 is TGTGCCACCAGTGGTTTAGGGGGGTCAGATACGCAGTATTTT. Its translation is CATSGLGGSDTQYF.

In this sample, this clonotype turned up a few times. CDR3 sequence: CAWVREYEQYF. CDR3 DNA: TGTGCCTGGGTCAGGGAATATGAGCAGTACTTC. This chain links TRBV30 with TRBJ2-7; tentatively, D is TRBD1 (5 bases). V was clipped by 5 bases and J by 7 bases, with 12 bases between them. CDR3 length equals 11 residues. Germline CDR1 GTSNPN, CDR2 SVGIG (reference sequence).

This clonotype was detected only a few times. The V and J genes are TRBV12-3 or TRBV12-4 and TRBJ2-1; tentative D call: TRBD2 (5 bases). The length of the CDR3 is 14 residues. Trimming cost V 2 bases and J 6 bases, with 11 bases left between them. The CDR3 bases are TGTGCCAGCAGTTTAAACGGGAAAGGCAATGAGCAGTTCTTC. Translation gives CASSLNGKGNEQFF.

The chain employs TRBV28 and TRBJ1-6; D gene uncertain. CDR1 is MDHEN and CDR2 is SYDVKM in the germline V gene. V was clipped by 2 bases and J by 9 bases, with 5 bases between them. There are 12 residues in the CDR3. This CDR3 is CASSLPGSPLHF. CDR3 nucleotides: TGTGCCAGCAGTTTACCTGGTTCACCCCTCCACTTT. Variable domain in full (rest from reference TRBV28 and TRBJ1-6): DVKVTQSSRYLVKRTGEKVFLECVQDMDHENMFWYRQDPGLGLRLIYFSYDVKMKEKGDIPEGYSVSREKKERFSLILESASTNQTSMYLCASSLPGSPLHFGNGTRLTVT.

V and J are TRBV20-1 and TRBJ2-5; D remains ambiguous. V was cut by 0 bases and J by 0 bases, with 8 bases left in between. CDR1 is DFQATT, CDR2 SNEGSKA, per germline (reference sequence). The CDR3 sequence is 14 residues long. The CDR3 is CSARDRVHQETQYF. CDR3 sequence (DNA): TGCAGTGCTAGAGATAGGGTCCACCAAGAGACCCAGTACTTC.

This rearrangement joins TRBV24-1 to TRBJ2-1; D ambiguous. Trimming took off 4 bases at V and 0 bases at J, with 21 bases between the two ends. The CDR3 is 19 residues long. Germline CDR1 is KGHDR and CDR2 is SFDVKD. CDR3 residues: CATSEDRPERSSSYNEQFF. As DNA, the CDR3 is TGTGCCACCAGTGAGGACCGCCCGGAGAGAAGTAGCTCCTACAATGAGCAGTTCTTC.

This clonotype was found a few times. This rearrangement joins TRBV10-3 to TRBJ2-3; D gene ambiguous. There are 16 residues in the CDR3. The V end was cut by 3 bases, the J end by 5 bases, with 18 bases between. The germline CDR1 and CDR2 sequences are ENHRY and SYGVKD. CDR3 in amino acids: CAISEYPGKRGDTQYF. CDR3 in DNA: TGTGCCATCAGTGAATACCCTGGCAAGCGAGGAGATACGCAGTATTTT.

The CDR3 sequence: CAISEPKQGVVDTQYF. The CDR3 bases are TGTGCCATCAGTGAGCCAAAACAGGGGGTGGTAGATACGCAGTATTTT. J is TRBJ2-3 and V is TRBV10-3; 8 positions agree with TRBD1. CDR1 is ENHRY and CDR2 is SYGVKD in the germline V gene. The length of the CDR3 is 16 residues. The V and J ends lost 2 bases and 5 bases, in that order; junction bases with no gene match: 9.

V and J are TRBV10-3 and TRBJ2-5; TRBD2 is a possible D gene (5 bases). The CDR3 extends over 18 amino acids. Germline values: CDR1 ENHRY, CDR2 SYGVKD. Trimming left V 0 bases short and J 1 base short, with 18 bases between. The chain's CDR3 is CAISESIGGPNLQETQYF. Here the CDR3 DNA reads TGTGCCATCAGTGAGTCGATCGGCGGGCCCAATCTCCAAGAGACCCAGTACTTC.

This clonotype was seen a single time. The CDR3 DNA is TGTGCCAGCAGCTCCAGAGCGGGAGTAGGTGAGACCCAGTACTTC. Translation: CASSSRAGVGETQYF. The V and J genes are TRBV5-4 and TRBJ2-7; TRBD2 matches at 8 bases. The J call may be wrong; the DNA end is better matched by TRBJ2-5. Germline V gene lookup returns CDR1 SGHNT and CDR2 YYREEE (reference sequence). This CDR3 has 15 residues.

This clonotype was seen more than once but under ten times. The CDR3 DNA reads TGTGCCAGCACCGGGGACGGATTTTATGGCTACACCTTC. This translates into CASTGDGFYGYTF. The chain recombines TRBV28 with TRBJ1-2; weak D call: TRBD1 (5 bases). The V and J ends lost 7 bases and 5 bases respectively, with 14 bases between them. This CDR3 is built from 13 residues. The germline V gene has CDR1 MDHEN and CDR2 SYDVKM.

This clonotype showed up just a few times. The CDR3 coding sequence is TGTGCCAGCAGTTACTACAGGGGGCAGAGCGAGCAGTACTTC. It is translated as CASSYYRGQSEQYF. The V gene is TRBV6-2 or TRBV6-3, the J gene TRBJ2-4; 9 positions match TRBD1. TRBJ2-7 explains the end of the DNA better; the J call may be wrong. Germline assignment: CDR1 MNHEY and CDR2 SVGEGT. This CDR3 comprises 14 residues.

The CDR3 coding sequence is TGTGCCACCAGTGATTCGGACAGGGTCTGGGAGCAGTACTTC. Amino acids: CATSDSDRVWEQYF. The chain joins TRBV24-1 to TRBJ2-4; 8 nucleotides agree with TRBD1. Germline V gives CDR1 KGHDR, CDR2 SFDVKD. The CDR3 loop spans 14 amino acids. V dropped 2 bases and J dropped 13; count of bases not matched to a gene: 9.

The chain has TRBV6-1 and TRBJ2-1, with D possibly TRBD2 on 5 matching bases. V was clipped by 6 bases and J by 5 bases, with 20 bases between them. Germline loops: CDR1 MNHNS, CDR2 SASEGT. The length of the CDR3 is 16 residues. CDR3: CASRGAQQITDNEQFF. CDR3 nucleotides: TGTGCCAGCAGGGGAGCACAGCAAATAACTGACAATGAGCAGTTCTTC.